This T cell receptor (beta chain) appears in the sequencing data of a study of cytomegalovirus exposure and HLA in healthy donors. General observations from the study: Certain indistinguishable V segments, among them TRBV6-2 and TRBV6-3, were excluded. There were a few CMV-associated chains whose specificity for CMV antigens was confirmed in vitro.

Both 60 Vbeta primers and 13 Jbeta primers went into the PCR. In the authors' workflow: As a later analysis found, there were 70 million to 100 million unique TCR beta chains, of which roughly 11 million were shared. Clones were read by immunoSEQ multiplex PCR, and TCRdb kept only the in-frame ones, dropping some. V and J calls and clone size come straight from that table; D and trimming were deduced from the DNA. The data contain some 150,000 clones, 75% to 85% of them singletons. Donors showed nominal health when sampled, although they likely had unrecorded immune exposures. To note about this clone: The antigen remains unidentified.

Germline V lookup: CDR1 KGHSH, CDR2 LQKENI. The V end was cut by 3 bases, the J end by 3 bases, with 14 bases between. The CDR3 has 16 amino acids. The TCR originated in a human donor in good health. Material: PBMCs. The V gene is TRBV18, the J gene TRBJ1-4; D possibly corresponds to TRBD1 (6 bases). In nucleotides, the CDR3 is TGTGCCAGCTCACCGAACGTTCAGGGGTCTAATGAAAAACTGTTTTTT. It is translated as CASSPNVQGSNEKLFF. Full variable domain (outside the CDR3, taken from reference TRBV18 and TRBJ1-4): NAGVMQNPRHLVRRRGQEARLRCSPMKGHSHVYWYRQLPEEGLKFMVYLQKENIIDESGMPKERFSAEFPKEGPSILRIQQVVRGDSAAYFCASSPNVQGSNEKLFFGSGTQLSVL.